This paragraph covers one T cell receptor (beta chain) sequence. Its antigen is not known. This table comes from immunoSEQ multiplex PCR, and its TCRdb copy is limited to in-frame clones, with some not included. The table has approximately 530,000 clones, 90% to 96% seen once. The CDR3 spans 13 residues. V was pared by 5 bases and J by 7 bases, with 12 bases between. Germline V gene data show CDR1 as WNHNN and CDR2 as SYGVQD (reference sequence). The sample belongs to a study of shared clonotypes between healthy human individuals. Broader study findings: It was the non-shared clonotypes that had lower generation probabilities than clonotypes shared by all four donors. Larger estimated richness was generally recorded for naive subsets relative to memory subsets.

The J gene is TRBJ2-1, the V gene TRBV10-1, with D unresolved. The TCR comes from a woman between 25 and 40 years old in good health. Sequencing input: naive CD4+ T cells sorted from blood. Subset reported: CD45RA+ positively selected. This chain's CDR3 is CASSYGLVNEQFF. The DNA for the CDR3 is TGCGCCAGCAGTTACGGCCTGGTTAATGAGCAGTTCTTC.